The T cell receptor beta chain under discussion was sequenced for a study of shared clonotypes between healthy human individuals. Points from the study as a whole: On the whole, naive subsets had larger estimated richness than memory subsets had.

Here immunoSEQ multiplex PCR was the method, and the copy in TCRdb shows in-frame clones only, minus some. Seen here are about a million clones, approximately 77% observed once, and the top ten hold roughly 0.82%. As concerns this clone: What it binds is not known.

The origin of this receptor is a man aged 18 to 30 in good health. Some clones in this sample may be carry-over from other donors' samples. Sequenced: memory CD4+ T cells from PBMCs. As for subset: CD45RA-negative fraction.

The CDR3 DNA reads as TGCGCCAGCAGCTTTCGGACAGGGGCGGACACTGAAGCTTTCTTT. This sequence encodes CASSFRTGADTEAFF. The rearrangement uses TRBV5-1 and TRBJ1-1, with 9 bases that match TRBD1. The CDR3 is made up of 15 amino acids. CDR1 is SGHRS, CDR2 YFSETQ, per germline. With V trimmed by 2 bases and J by 3 bases, 5 bases remained unmatched.